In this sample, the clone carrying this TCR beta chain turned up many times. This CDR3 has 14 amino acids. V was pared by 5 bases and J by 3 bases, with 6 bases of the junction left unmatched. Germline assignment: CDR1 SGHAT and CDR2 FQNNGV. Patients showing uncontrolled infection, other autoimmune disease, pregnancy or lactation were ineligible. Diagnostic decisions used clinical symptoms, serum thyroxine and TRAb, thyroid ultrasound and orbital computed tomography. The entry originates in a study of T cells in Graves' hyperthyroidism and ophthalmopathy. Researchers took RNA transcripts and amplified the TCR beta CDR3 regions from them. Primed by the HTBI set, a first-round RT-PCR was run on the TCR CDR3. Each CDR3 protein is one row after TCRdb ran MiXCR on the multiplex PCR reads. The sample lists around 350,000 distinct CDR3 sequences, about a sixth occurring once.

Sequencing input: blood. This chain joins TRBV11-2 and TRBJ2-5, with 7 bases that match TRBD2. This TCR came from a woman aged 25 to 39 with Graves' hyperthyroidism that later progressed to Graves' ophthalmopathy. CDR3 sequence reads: CASSPPGGKETQYF. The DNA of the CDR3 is TGTGCCAGCAGCCCCCCGGGGGGAAAAGAGACCCAGTACTTC.